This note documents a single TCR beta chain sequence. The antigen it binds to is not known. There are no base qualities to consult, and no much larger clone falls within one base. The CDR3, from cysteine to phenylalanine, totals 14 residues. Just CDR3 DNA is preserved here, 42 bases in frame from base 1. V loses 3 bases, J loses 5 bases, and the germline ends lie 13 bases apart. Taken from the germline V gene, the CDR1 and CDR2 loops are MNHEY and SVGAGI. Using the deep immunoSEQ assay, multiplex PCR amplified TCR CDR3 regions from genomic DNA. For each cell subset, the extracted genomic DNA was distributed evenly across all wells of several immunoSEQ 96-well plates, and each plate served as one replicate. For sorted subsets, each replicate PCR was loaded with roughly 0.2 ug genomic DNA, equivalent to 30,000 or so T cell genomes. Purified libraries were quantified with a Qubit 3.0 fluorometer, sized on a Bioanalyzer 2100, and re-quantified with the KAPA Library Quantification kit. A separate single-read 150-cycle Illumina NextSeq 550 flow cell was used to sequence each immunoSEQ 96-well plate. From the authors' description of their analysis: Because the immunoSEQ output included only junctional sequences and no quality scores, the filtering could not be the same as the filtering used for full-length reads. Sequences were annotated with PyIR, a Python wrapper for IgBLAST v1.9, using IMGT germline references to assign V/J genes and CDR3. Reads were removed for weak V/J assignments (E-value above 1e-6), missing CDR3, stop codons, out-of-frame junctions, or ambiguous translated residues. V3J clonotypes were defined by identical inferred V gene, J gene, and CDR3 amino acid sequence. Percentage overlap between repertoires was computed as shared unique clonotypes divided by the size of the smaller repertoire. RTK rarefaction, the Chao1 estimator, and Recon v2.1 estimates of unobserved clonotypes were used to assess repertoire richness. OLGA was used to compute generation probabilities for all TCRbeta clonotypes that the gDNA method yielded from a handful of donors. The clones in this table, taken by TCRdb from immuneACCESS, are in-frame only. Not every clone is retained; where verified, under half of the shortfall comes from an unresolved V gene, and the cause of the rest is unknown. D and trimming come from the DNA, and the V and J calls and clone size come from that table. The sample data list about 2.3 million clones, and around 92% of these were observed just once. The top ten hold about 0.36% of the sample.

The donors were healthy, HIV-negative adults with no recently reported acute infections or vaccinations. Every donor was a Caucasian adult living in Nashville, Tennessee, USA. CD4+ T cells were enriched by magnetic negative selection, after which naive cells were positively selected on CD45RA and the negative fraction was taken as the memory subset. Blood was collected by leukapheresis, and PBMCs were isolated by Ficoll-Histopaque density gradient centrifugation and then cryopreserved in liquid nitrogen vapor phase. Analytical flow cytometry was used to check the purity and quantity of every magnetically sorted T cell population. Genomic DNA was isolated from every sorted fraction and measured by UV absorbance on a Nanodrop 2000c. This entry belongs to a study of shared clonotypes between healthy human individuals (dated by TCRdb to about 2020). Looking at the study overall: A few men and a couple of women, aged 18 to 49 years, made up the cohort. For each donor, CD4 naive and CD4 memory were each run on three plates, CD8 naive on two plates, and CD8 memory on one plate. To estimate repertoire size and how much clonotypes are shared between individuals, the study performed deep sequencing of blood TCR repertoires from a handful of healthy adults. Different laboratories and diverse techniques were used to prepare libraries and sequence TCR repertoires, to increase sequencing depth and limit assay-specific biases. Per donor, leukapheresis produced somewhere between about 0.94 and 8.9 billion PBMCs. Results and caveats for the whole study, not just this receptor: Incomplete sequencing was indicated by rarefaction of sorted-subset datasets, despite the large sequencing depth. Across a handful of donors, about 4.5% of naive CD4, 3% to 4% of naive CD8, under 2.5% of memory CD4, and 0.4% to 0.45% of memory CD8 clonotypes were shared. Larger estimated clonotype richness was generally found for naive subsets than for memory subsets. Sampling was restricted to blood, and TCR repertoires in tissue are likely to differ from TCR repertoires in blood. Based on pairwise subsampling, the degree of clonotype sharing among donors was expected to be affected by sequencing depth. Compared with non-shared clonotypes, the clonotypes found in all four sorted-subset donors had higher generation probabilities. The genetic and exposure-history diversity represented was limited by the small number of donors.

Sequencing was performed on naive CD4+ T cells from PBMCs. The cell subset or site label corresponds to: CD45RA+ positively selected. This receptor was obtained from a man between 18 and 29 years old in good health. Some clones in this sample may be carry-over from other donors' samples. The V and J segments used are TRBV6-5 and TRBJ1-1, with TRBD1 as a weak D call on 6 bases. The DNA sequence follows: TGTGCCAGCAGTTATAAAGGGGGAGGGACTGAAGCTTTCTTT. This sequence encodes CASSYKGGGTEAFF.